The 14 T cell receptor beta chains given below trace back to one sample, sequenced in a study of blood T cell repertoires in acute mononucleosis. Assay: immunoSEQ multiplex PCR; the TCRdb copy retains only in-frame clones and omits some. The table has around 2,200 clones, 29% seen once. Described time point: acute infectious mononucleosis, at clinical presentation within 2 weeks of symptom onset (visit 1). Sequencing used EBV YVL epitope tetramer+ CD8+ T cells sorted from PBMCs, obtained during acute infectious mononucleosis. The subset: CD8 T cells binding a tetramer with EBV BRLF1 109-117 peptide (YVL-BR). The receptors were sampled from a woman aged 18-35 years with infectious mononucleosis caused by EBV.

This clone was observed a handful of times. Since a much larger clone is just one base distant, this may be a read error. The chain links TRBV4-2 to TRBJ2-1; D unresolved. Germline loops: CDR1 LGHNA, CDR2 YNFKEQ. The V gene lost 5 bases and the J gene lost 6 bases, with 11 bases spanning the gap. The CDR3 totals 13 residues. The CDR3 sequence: CASSLFSGNEQFF. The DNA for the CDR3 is TGTGCCAGCAGCTTGTTTTCGGGCAATGAGCAGTTCTTC.

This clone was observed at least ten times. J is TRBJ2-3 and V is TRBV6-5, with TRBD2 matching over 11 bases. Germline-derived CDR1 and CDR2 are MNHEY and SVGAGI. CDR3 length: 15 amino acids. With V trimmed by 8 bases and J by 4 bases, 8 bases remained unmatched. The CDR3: CASRLILAGADTQYF. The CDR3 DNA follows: TGTGCCAGCCGACTCATACTAGCGGGGGCAGATACGCAGTATTTT.

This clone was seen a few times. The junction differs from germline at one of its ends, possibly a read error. Here the CDR3 reads CASSLGQPSGEQYF. The CDR3 coding sequence is TGTGCCAGCAGTTTAGGACAGCCGTCAGGAGAGCAGTACTTC. This chain joins TRBV7-2 and TRBJ2-7; D might be TRBD1 (6 bases). The V gene's germline CDR1 is SGHTA and CDR2 FQGNSA. The length of the CDR3 is 14 residues.

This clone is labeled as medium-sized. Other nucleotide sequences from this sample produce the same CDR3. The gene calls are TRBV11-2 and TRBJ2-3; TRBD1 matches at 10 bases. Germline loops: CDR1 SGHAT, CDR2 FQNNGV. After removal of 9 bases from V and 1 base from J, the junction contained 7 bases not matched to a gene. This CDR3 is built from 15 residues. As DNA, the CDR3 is TGTGCCAGTAAAACCGGGACAGGGGGCACAGATACGCAGTATTTT. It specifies CASKTGTGGTDTQYF.

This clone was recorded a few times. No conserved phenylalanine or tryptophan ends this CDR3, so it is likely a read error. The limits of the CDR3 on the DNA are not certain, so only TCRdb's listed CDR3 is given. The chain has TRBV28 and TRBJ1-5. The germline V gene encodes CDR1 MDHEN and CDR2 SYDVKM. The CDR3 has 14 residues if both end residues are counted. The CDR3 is CASSFLLGGAQPSR.

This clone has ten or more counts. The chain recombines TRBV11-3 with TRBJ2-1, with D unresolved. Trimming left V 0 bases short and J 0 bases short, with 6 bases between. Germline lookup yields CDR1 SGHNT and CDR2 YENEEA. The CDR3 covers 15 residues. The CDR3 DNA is TGTGCCAGCAGCTTAGATATACTCTCCTACAATGAGCAGTTCTTC. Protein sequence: CASSLDILSYNEQFF.

CDR3 nucleotides: TGCAGTTCAGGAGGGACAGGGTCCGGGACTAGCGGGGCATACTCCTACAATGAGCAGTTCTTC. This encodes CSSGGTGSGTSGAYSYNEQFF. V gene TRBV29-1 combines with J gene TRBJ2-1; 13 nucleotides align to TRBD2. The CDR3 loop spans 21 amino acids. Per the germline V gene, CDR1 is SQVTM and CDR2 is ANQGSEA.

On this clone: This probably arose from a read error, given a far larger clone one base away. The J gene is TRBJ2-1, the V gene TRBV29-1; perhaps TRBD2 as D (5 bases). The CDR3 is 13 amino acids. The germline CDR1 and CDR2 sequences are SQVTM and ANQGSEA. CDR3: CSVVVAPYSEQFF. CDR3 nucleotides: TGCAGCGTTGTGGTAGCGCCGTACAGTGAGCAGTTCTTC.

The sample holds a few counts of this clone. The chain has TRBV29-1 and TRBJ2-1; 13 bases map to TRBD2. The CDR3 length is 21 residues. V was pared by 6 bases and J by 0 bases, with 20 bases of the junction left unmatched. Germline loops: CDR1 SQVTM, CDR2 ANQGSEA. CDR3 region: CSVGGTGCGTSGAFSYNEQFF. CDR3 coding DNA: TGCAGCGTAGGTGGGACAGGGTGCGGGACTAGCGGGGCATTCTCCTACAATGAGCAGTTCTTC.

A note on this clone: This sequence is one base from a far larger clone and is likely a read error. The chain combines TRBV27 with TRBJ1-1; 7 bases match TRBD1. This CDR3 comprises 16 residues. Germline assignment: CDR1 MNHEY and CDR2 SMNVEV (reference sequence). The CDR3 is CARSFLGQTMNTEAFF. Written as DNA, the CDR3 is TGTGCCAGAAGTTTTCTGGGACAGACAATGAACACTGAAGCTTTCTTT.

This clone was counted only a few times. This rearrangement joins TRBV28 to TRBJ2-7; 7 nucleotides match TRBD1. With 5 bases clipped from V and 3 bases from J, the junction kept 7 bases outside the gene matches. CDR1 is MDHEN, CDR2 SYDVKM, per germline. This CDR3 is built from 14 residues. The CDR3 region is CASSPWDRVYEQYF. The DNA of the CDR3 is TGTGCCAGCAGTCCCTGGGACAGAGTCTACGAGCAGTACTTC. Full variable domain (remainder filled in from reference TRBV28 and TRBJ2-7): DVKVTQSSRYLVKRTGEKVFLECVQDMDHENMFWYRQDPGLGLRLIYFSYDVKMKEKGDIPEGYSVSREKKERFSLILESASTNQTSMYLCASSPWDRVYEQYFGPGTRLTVT.

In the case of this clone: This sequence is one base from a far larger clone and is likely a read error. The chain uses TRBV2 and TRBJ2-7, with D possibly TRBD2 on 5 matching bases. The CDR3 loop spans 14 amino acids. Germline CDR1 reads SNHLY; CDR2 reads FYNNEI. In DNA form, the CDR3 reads TGTGTCAGCAGTGAAGCGGACGTAGGCGACGAGCAGTACTTC. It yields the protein CVSSEADVGDEQYF.

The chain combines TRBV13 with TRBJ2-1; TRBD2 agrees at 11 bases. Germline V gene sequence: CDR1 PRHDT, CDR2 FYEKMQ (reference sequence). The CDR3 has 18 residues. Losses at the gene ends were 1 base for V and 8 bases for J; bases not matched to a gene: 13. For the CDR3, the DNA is TGTGCCAGCAGCTTAGTCCTAGCGGGAGGTTTTATTGTCGATGAGCAGTTCTTC. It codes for CASSLVLAGGFIVDEQFF.

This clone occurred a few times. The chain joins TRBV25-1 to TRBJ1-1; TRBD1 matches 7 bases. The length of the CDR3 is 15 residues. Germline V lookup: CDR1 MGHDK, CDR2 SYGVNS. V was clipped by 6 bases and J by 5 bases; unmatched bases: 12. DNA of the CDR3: TGTGCCAGCAGCCTTGGGACAGCTGGGAGGACTGAAGCTTTCTTT. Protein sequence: CASSLGTAGRTEAFF.